This T cell receptor (beta chain) is drawn from a study of siplizumab effects on memory and regulatory T cells. Study results and caveats: It seemed that naive T cells were more diverse than memory cells and were major contributors to the alloresponse. Siplizumab produced a significant reduction in alloreactive sequences that were traceable to unstimulated CD4+ memory cells. Proliferating Tregs taken from siplizumab cultures were not shown to have a confirmed suppressive function.

Germline V gene sequence: CDR1 SGHVS, CDR2 FQNEAQ. J lost 0 bases, V lost 3 bases, and 2 bases had no gene match. This CDR3 is 16 amino acids long. Donor pairs, a few in total, had unstimulated naive, memory, effector memory and TEMRA subsets sequenced. Of note for this clone: Its target is not known.

The data were produced by immunoSEQ multiplex PCR, yet TCRdb's version contains in-frame clones alone and is incomplete. Of tens of thousands of clones listed, over 75% are singletons. The chain joins TRBV7-8 to TRBJ1-6; 7 bases line up with TRBD1. The TCR comes from a human donor in good health. The sequencing sample was made of naive CD8+ T cells sorted from blood. The CDR3 here is CASSLGQSSYNSPLHF. The CDR3 DNA reads TGTGCCAGCAGCTTGGGACAGAGCTCCTATAATTCACCCCTCCACTTT.